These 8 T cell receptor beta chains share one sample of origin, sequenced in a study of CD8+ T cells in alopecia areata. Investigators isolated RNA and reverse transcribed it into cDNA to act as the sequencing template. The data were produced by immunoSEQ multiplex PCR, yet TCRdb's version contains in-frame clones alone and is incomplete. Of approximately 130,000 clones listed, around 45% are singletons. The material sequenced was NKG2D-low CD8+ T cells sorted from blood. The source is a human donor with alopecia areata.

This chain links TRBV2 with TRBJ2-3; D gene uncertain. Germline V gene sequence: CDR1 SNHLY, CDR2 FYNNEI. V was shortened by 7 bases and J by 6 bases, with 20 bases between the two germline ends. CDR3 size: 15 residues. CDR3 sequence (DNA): TGTGCCAGCAAAACGACGGATTCTCGGGCCGATACGCAGTATTTT. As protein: CASKTTDSRADTQYF.

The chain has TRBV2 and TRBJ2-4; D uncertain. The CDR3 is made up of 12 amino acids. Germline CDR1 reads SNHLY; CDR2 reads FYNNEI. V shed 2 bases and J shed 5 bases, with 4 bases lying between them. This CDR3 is CASSEPENIQYF. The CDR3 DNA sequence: TGTGCCAGCAGTGAACCGGAAAACATTCAGTACTTC.

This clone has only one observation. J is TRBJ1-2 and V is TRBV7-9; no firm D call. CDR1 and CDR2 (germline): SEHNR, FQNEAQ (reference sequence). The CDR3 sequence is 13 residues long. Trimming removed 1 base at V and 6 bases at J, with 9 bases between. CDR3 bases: TGTGCCAGCAGCTTAGTAGAAGGAGATGGCTACACCTTC. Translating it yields CASSLVEGDGYTF.

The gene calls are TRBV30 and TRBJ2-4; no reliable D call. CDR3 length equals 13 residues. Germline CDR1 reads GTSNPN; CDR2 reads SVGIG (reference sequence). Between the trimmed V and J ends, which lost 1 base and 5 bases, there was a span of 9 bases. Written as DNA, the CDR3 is TGTGCCTGGAGTGCTGAGATAGAAAACATTCAGTACTTC. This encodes CAWSAEIENIQYF.

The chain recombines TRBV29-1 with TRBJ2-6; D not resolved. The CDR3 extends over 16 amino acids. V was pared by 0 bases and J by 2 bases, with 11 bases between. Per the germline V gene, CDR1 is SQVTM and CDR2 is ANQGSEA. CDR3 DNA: TGCAGCGTTGAAGATCGGGCAGAACCTGGGGCCAACGTCCTGACTTTC. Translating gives CSVEDRAEPGANVLTF. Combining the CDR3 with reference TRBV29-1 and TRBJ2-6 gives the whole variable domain SAVISQKPSRDICQRGTSLTIQCQVDSQVTMMFWYRQQPGQSLTLIATANQGSEATYESGFVIDKFPISRPNLTFSTLTVSNMSPEDSSIYLCSVEDRAEPGANVLTFGAGSRLTVL.

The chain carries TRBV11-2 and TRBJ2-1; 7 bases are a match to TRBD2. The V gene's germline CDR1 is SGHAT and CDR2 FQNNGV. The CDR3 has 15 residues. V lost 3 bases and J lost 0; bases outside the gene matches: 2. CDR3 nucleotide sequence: TGTGCCAGCAGCTTGGGGGGGAGCTCCTACAATGAGCAGTTCTTC. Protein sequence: CASSLGGSSYNEQFF.

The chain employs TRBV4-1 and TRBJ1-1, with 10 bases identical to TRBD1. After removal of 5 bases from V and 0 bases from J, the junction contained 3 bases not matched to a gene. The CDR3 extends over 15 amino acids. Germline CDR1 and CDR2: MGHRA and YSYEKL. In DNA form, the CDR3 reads TGCGCCAGCAGCTATGGGACAGGGGTGAACACTGAAGCTTTCTTT. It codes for CASSYGTGVNTEAFF.

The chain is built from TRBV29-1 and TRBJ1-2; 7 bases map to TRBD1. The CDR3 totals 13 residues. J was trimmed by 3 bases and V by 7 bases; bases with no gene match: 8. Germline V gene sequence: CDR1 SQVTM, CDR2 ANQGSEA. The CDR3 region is CSAGTVTDYGYTF. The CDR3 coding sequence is TGCAGCGCTGGGACAGTTACGGACTATGGCTACACCTTC.